The 22 T cell receptor beta chains presented below share a single source sample, sequenced in a study of T cells in Graves' hyperthyroidism and ophthalmopathy. Amplified TCR beta CDR3 regions derived from RNA transcripts. Primed by the HTBI set, a first-round RT-PCR was run on the TCR CDR3. MiXCR, applied by TCRdb to the multiplex PCR reads, yields one record per CDR3 protein. Here the sample spans about 620,000 distinct CDR3 sequences, 16% being singletons. The specimen sequenced was blood. All receptors come from a woman aged 30 to 39 with Graves' hyperthyroidism.

The table lists this clonotype with many counts. This chain connects TRBV6-1 to TRBJ2-7; 7 nucleotides match TRBD1. The V gene end was trimmed by 6 bases and the J gene end by 2 bases; junction bases not matched to a gene: 10. CDR1 and CDR2 (germline): MNHNS, SASEGT. The CDR3 has 15 amino acids. The CDR3 loop is CASSWDRQGPYEQYF. The DNA for the CDR3 is TGTGCCAGCAGCTGGGACCGACAGGGACCCTACGAGCAGTACTTC.

This sequence joins TRBV12-3 or TRBV12-4 and TRBJ2-1; D is uncertain. The CDR3 has 16 residues. Trimming took off 6 bases at V and 3 bases at J, with 18 bases between the two ends. The DNA for the CDR3 is TGTGCCAGCAGCCGGTCCGACACGGTGGGCTACAATGAGCAGTTCTTC. The encoded protein is CASSRSDTVGYNEQFF.

This clonotype was picked up many times. V and J are TRBV2 and TRBJ2-7; the D is unclear. This CDR3 contains 11 residues. CDR1 and CDR2 from the germline V gene are SNHLY and FYNNEI. Trimming took off 2 bases at V and 6 bases at J, with 5 bases between the two ends. The CDR3 DNA is TGTGCCAGCAGTGAACTTGTCGAGCAGTACTTC. Translated: CASSELVEQYF. The complete variable domain, with remaining parts taken from reference TRBV2 and TRBJ2-7, reads EPEVTQTPSHQVTQMGQEVILRCVPISNHLYFYWYRQILGQKVEFLVSFYNNEISEKSEIFDDQFSVERPDGSNFTLKIRSTKLEDSAMYFCASSELVEQYFGPGTRLTVT.

This clonotype appeared a few times. The chain is built from TRBV7-2 and TRBJ2-2; 7 bases fit TRBD2. This CDR3 comprises 13 residues. The V segment lost 1 base and the J segment 14 bases; nucleotides outside the gene matches: 7. Germline V gives CDR1 SGHTA, CDR2 FQGNSA. CDR3 in DNA: TGTGCCAGCAGCTTAGAAGTTTCGGGGGGACTGTTTTTT. Its protein is CASSLEVSGGLFF.

This clonotype was found a few times. The CDR3 sequence: CASSTPGRSSYEQYF. CDR3 sequence (DNA): TGTGCCAGCAGCACCCCGGGACGCAGCTCCTACGAGCAGTACTTC. The chain uses TRBV7-8 and TRBJ2-7, with D perhaps given as TRBD1 or TRBD2 (5 bases each). The CDR3 covers 15 residues. Germline V lookup: CDR1 SGHVS, CDR2 FQNEAQ. Trimming took off 5 bases at V and 0 bases at J, with 14 bases between the two ends.

In this sample, this clonotype turned up many times. Compared with germline, one end of the junction differs, possibly owing to a read error. This sequence joins TRBV28 and TRBJ2-7; D gene unclear. CDR3 length: 14 amino acids. CDR1 and CDR2 from the germline V gene are MDHEN and SYDVKM. The CDR3 loop reads CASSLDPSSYEQYF. The CDR3 DNA sequence: TGCGCCAGCAGCTTGGATCCGAGCTCCTACGAGCAGTACTTC.

The table lists this clonotype with many counts. The chain uses TRBV28 and TRBJ1-5, with D tentatively TRBD1 (5 bases). Trimming took 10 bases from V and 2 from J, leaving 18 bases between them. CDR3 length equals 15 residues. Germline values: CDR1 MDHEN, CDR2 SYDVKM. The CDR3 coding sequence is TGTGCCACTAGAGTTCAGGGTTTTGGCAATCAGCCCCAGCATTTT. Amino acids: CATRVQGFGNQPQHF.

The chain couples TRBV29-1 to TRBJ2-3, with 7 bases identical to TRBD2. The germline gives CDR1 SQVTM, CDR2 ANQGSEA. Losses at the gene ends were 4 bases for V and 0 bases for J; bases not matched to a gene: 7. The CDR3 loop spans 15 amino acids. CDR3 protein: CSVVVGGSSTDTQYF. CDR3 nucleotide sequence: TGCAGCGTTGTGGTCGGCGGGAGTAGCACAGATACGCAGTATTTT.

This clonotype was counted a few times. The chain combines TRBV6-2 or TRBV6-3 with TRBJ2-1; 11 nucleotides agree with TRBD2. Germline V gene lookup returns CDR1 MNHEY and CDR2 SVGEGT. This CDR3 has 14 amino acids. Losses at the gene ends were 8 bases for V and 7 bases for J; bases not matched to a gene: 7. The CDR3 bases are TGTGCCAGCCATCTTAGCGGGAGGGGGAATGAGCAGTTCTTC. This encodes CASHLSGRGNEQFF.

This clonotype was detected many times. The chain is built from TRBV30 and TRBJ2-7; 9 positions match TRBD2. The junction had 3 bases not matched to a gene; V was cut back by 2 bases and J by 1 base. The CDR3 contains 14 residues. CDR1 is GTSNPN and CDR2 is SVGIG in the germline V gene (reference sequence). Here the CDR3 DNA reads TGTGCCTGGAGTTGGCGGGAGGGTTCCTACGAGCAGTACTTC. Its protein is CAWSWREGSYEQYF. The full variable domain, its missing parts supplied by reference TRBV30 and TRBJ2-7, is SQTIHQWPATLVQPVGSPLSLECTVEGTSNPNLYWYRQAAGRGLQLLFYSVGIGQISSEVPQNLSASRPQDRQFILSSKKLLLSDSGFYLCAWSWREGSYEQYFGPGTRLTVT.

A few counts support this clonotype. CDR3 residues: CASSHSGSSSYEQYF. The CDR3 bases are TGTGCCAGCAGTCATAGCGGGAGTTCGTCCTACGAGCAGTACTTC. The V and J genes are TRBV7-8 and TRBJ2-7; 9 bases fit TRBD2. Germline V lookup: CDR1 SGHVS, CDR2 FQNEAQ. V gave up 6 bases and J gave up 1 base; unmatched junction bases: 7. The CDR3 is made up of 15 amino acids.

The chain is built from TRBV30 and TRBJ2-7; the D is unclear. The CDR3 is 12 residues long. V was shortened by 3 bases and J by 2 bases, with 8 bases between the two germline ends. Germline V gives CDR1 GTSNPN, CDR2 SVGIG (reference sequence). The CDR3 sequence is CAWSPSAYEQYF. Written as DNA, the CDR3 is TGTGCCTGGAGCCCATCTGCCTACGAGCAGTACTTC.

Concerning this clonotype itself: Since a much larger clone is just one base distant, this may be a read error. The V and J genes are TRBV6-1 and TRBJ2-1; 11 bases are shared with TRBD1. With 3 bases clipped from V and 7 bases from J, the junction kept 20 bases outside the gene matches. Germline CDR1 is MNHNS and CDR2 is SASEGT. The CDR3 runs to 20 residues. This chain's CDR3 is CASSERTGGFIAGRTNEQFF. DNA of the CDR3: TGTGCCAGCAGTGAGCGGACAGGGGGCTTCATCGCGGGAAGAACTAATGAGCAGTTCTTC.

The J gene is TRBJ1-1, the V gene TRBV19; 7 nucleotides align to TRBD1. The CDR3 runs 16 residues. Per the germline V gene, CDR1 is LNHDA and CDR2 is SQIVND (reference sequence). The junction had 9 bases not matched to a gene; V was cut back by 4 bases and J by 1 base. CDR3 sequence (DNA): TGTGCCAGTAGTACTCCCTCAGAGGGGGCGAACACTGAAGCTTTCTTT. It encodes CASSTPSEGANTEAFF.

This clonotype turned up a few times. The V and J genes are TRBV20-1 and TRBJ1-4; 9 positions match TRBD1. This CDR3 contains 15 residues. Trimming cost V 5 bases and J 7 bases; bases outside gene matches: 11. The germline V gene encodes CDR1 DFQATT and CDR2 SNEGSKA (reference sequence). CDR3 residues: CSARPQQGAREKLFF. The DNA of the CDR3 is TGCAGTGCTCGCCCCCAACAGGGGGCGCGTGAAAAACTGTTTTTT.

In this sample, this clonotype turned up many times. The genes are TRBV2 and TRBJ2-7; 10 nucleotides agree with TRBD2. The junction had 6 bases not matched to a gene; V was cut back by 3 bases and J by 7 bases. Germline values: CDR1 SNHLY, CDR2 FYNNEI. This CDR3 is 14 amino acids long. The CDR3 loop is CASSDWLAGVEQYF. The CDR3 DNA reads TGTGCCAGCAGTGATTGGCTAGCGGGAGTTGAGCAGTACTTC.

This clonotype occurred many times. This chain links TRBV12-3 or TRBV12-4 with TRBJ1-5; tentative D call: TRBD1 (5 bases). The V end was cut by 0 bases, the J end by 5 bases, with 14 bases between. This CDR3 is 16 amino acids long. CDR3 coding DNA: TGTGCCAGCAGTTTAGCGGGGGGTGTAGTATATCAGCCCCAGCATTTT. Amino acids: CASSLAGGVVYQPQHF.

The CDR3 DNA sequence: TGCGCCAGCAGGCGACTTCCGGGACAGGGATATGGCTACACCTTC. Amino acid sequence: CASRRLPGQGYGYTF. V and J are TRBV4-1 and TRBJ1-2, with 9 bases matching TRBD1. This CDR3 is built from 15 residues. The germline V gene encodes CDR1 MGHRA and CDR2 YSYEKL. With V trimmed by 6 bases and J by 5 bases, 10 bases remained unmatched.

The chain employs TRBV28 and TRBJ2-7, with D unclear. V was cut by 9 bases and J by 0 bases, with 9 bases left in between. The germline CDR1 and CDR2 sequences are MDHEN and SYDVKM. The CDR3 runs 12 residues. In DNA, the CDR3 is TGTGCCAGTAGTATAAACTCCTACGAGCAGTACTTC. This codes for CASSINSYEQYF.

The chain uses TRBV5-1 and TRBJ2-1; D might be TRBD1 (5 bases). CDR1 is SGHRS, CDR2 YFSETQ, per germline. The CDR3 loop spans 12 amino acids. The V end lost 6 bases, the J end lost 7 bases, and 11 bases lay between the germline ends. CDR3 DNA sequence: TGCGCCAGCACCACCGCAGGGAATGAGCAGTTCTTC. Translated: CASTTAGNEQFF.

This sequence joins TRBV9 and TRBJ2-1; D may be TRBD2 (5 bases). The CDR3 totals 15 residues. The germline V and J ends were trimmed by 1 base and 3 bases, with 11 bases remaining between them. Germline CDR1 and CDR2: SGDLS and YYNGEE. The CDR3 bases are TGTGCCAGCAGCGTACGCCTAGCAGGCTACAATGAGCAGTTCTTC. Translated, it gives CASSVRLAGYNEQFF.

The chain is built from TRBV2 and TRBJ2-7; TRBD1 might be the D (5 bases). The CDR3 totals 14 residues. Looked up from germline, CDR1 is SNHLY and CDR2 is FYNNEI. V was clipped by 2 bases and J by 1 base, with 9 bases between them. The DNA for the CDR3 is TGTGCCAGCAGTGAAACTACAGGTTCCTACGAGCAGTACTTC. Residues: CASSETTGSYEQYF.